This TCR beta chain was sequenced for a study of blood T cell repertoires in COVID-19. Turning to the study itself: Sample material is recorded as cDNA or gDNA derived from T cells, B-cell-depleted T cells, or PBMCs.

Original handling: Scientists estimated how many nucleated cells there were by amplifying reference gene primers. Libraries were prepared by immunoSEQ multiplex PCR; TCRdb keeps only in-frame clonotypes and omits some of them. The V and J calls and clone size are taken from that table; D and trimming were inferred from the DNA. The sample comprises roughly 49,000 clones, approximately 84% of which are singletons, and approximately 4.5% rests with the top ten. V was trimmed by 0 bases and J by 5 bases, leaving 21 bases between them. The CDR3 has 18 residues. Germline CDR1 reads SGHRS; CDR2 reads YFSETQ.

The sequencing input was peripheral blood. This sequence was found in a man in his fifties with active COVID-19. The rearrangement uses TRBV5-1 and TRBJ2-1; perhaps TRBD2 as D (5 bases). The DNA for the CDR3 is TGCGCCAGCAGCTTGGGCGGGCTAGGCCCCGCAAGTAACAATGAGCAGTTCTTC. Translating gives CASSLGGLGPASNNEQFF.